This T cell receptor beta chain originates from a study of cytomegalovirus exposure and HLA in healthy donors. Study-wide results and caveats: It was taken for granted in presence/absence analyses that sequencing depth across donors was roughly uniform.

A remark on this clone: The antigen is unknown.

Primers included in the PCR were 60 Vbeta and 13 Jbeta primers. Some clones are missing from TCRdb's copy, which holds only in-frame ones; the method was immunoSEQ multiplex PCR. Of about 110,000 clones listed, around two thirds are singletons. Unmatched junction bases numbered 3, after V lost 1 base and J lost 0 bases. Germline lookup yields CDR1 SGHNT and CDR2 YYREEE (reference sequence). This CDR3 spans 16 amino acids. The chain recombines TRBV5-4 with TRBJ2-2; 7 nucleotides line up with TRBD2. This clonotype originated in a man younger than 40 in good health and CMV-seropositive. What was sequenced was PBMCs. The CDR3: CASSLLGGSNTGELFF. CDR3 nucleotide sequence: TGTGCCAGCAGCTTGCTCGGGGGGTCGAACACCGGGGAGCTGTTTTTT.